This is a list of T cell receptor beta chains from one sample in a study of T cells in Graves' hyperthyroidism and ophthalmopathy. TCRdb fed the multiplex PCR reads into MiXCR, producing one record per CDR3 protein. The sample comprises almost 600,000 distinct CDR3 sequences, 14% of which are singletons, and under 7% rests with the top ten. The source material was blood. The receptors originated from a woman in her thirties with Graves' hyperthyroidism that later progressed to Graves' ophthalmopathy. CDR3s include the opening cysteine and the closing phenylalanine or tryptophan. A D gene is named only where the DNA matches it firmly. A clone size is listed for some rows: how often the clone was seen (once, few, many), or a class if it is expanded.

clone_size: few
j_call: TRBJ2-5
v_call: TRBV6-1
d_call: TRBD2
cdr3_aa: CASSKGRLAGGETQYF
cdr3_nt: TGTGCCAGCAGTAAAGGGAGACTAGCGGGAGGGGAGACCCAGTACTTC

clone_size: many
j_call: TRBJ2-3
v_call: TRBV27
d_call: .
cdr3_aa: CASSFRDLSTDTQYF
cdr3_nt: TGTGCCAGCAGTTTTCGGGACCTTAGCACAGATACGCAGTATTTT

clone_size: many
j_call: TRBJ2-1
v_call: TRBV5-4
d_call: TRBD1
cdr3_aa: CASSWDRDSYNEQFF
cdr3_nt: TGTGCCAGCAGTTGGGACAGAGACTCCTACAATGAGCAGTTCTTC

clone_size: many
j_call: TRBJ2-1
v_call: TRBV6-1
d_call: TRBD1
cdr3_aa: CASSPLSPGTGEQFF
cdr3_nt: TGTGCCAGCAGTCCCCTGTCGCCCGGGACAGGGGAGCAGTTCTTC

clone_size: many
j_call: TRBJ2-7
v_call: TRBV19
d_call: .
cdr3_aa: CASSGAPGQEQYF
cdr3_nt: TGTGCCAGTAGTGGAGCACCGGGTCAAGAGCAGTACTTC

clone_size: many
j_call: TRBJ2-7
v_call: TRBV27
d_call: TRBD1
cdr3_aa: CASSSTGGHYEQYF
cdr3_nt: TGTGCCAGCAGTTCTACAGGGGGGCACTACGAGCAGTACTTC

clone_size: many
j_call: TRBJ2-5
v_call: TRBV28
d_call: .
cdr3_aa: CASSPRTARDLQETQYF
cdr3_nt: TGTGCCAGCAGTCCACGGACAGCAAGGGACCTCCAAGAGACCCAGTACTTC

clone_size: many
j_call: TRBJ2-7
v_call: TRBV18
d_call: .
cdr3_aa: CASSPQEGQTYEQYF
cdr3_nt: TGTGCCAGCTCACCACAGGAAGGACAGACCTACGAGCAGTACTTC

clone_size: once
j_call: TRBJ2-7
v_call: TRBV18
d_call: TRBD2
cdr3_aa: CASQRVGQPLAGGKSYEQYF
cdr3_nt: TGTGCCAGCCAAAGGGTAGGGCAACCCCTTGCGGGGGGGAAATCCTACGAGCAGTACTTC

clone_size: many
j_call: TRBJ1-2
v_call: TRBV6-1
d_call: .
cdr3_aa: CASRSDRKLRDGYTF
cdr3_nt: TGTGCCAGCAGAAGTGACAGGAAACTGAGGGATGGCTACACCTTC

clone_size: many
j_call: TRBJ2-1
v_call: TRBV6-1
d_call: .
cdr3_aa: CASKRGSNTYNEQFF
cdr3_nt: TGTGCCAGCAAGAGGGGTAGCAACACCTACAATGAGCAGTTCTTC

clone_size: .
j_call: TRBJ1-1
v_call: TRBV7-9
d_call: .
cdr3_aa: CASSEGQWAEAFF
cdr3_nt: TGTGCCAGCTCCGAAGGGCAGTGGGCTGAAGCTTTCTTT

clone_size: .
j_call: TRBJ1-6
v_call: TRBV9
d_call: .
cdr3_aa: CASSPGTNNSPLHF
cdr3_nt: TGTGCCAGCAGCCCGGGGACGAATAATTCACCCCTCCACTTT

clone_size: many
j_call: TRBJ1-1
v_call: TRBV30
d_call: .
cdr3_aa: CAWRQGTEAFF
cdr3_nt: TGTGCCTGGAGGCAGGGGACTGAAGCTTTCTTT

clone_size: .
j_call: TRBJ2-5
v_call: TRBV5-4
d_call: TRBD1
cdr3_aa: CASSRSGTGGQETQYF
cdr3_nt: TGTGCCAGCAGTCGCTCCGGGACAGGGGGGCAAGAGACCCAGTACTTC

clone_size: many
j_call: TRBJ1-2
v_call: TRBV28
d_call: .
cdr3_aa: CASSFGRSGYGYTF
cdr3_nt: TGTGCCAGCAGTTTCGGCAGATCTGGCTATGGCTACACCTTC

clone_size: .
j_call: TRBJ2-3
v_call: TRBV2
d_call: .
cdr3_aa: CASNDQISTDTQYF
cdr3_nt: TGTGCCAGCAACGACCAAATTAGCACAGATACGCAGTATTTT

clone_size: many
j_call: TRBJ1-1
v_call: TRBV20-1
d_call: TRBD1
cdr3_aa: CSARKDAGGAFF
cdr3_nt: TGCAGTGCTAGAAAGGACGCAGGGGGAGCTTTCTTT

clone_size: many
j_call: TRBJ2-1
v_call: TRBV15
d_call: TRBD2
cdr3_aa: CATSRKTSGNYNEQFF
cdr3_nt: TGTGCCACCAGCAGAAAAACTAGCGGGAACTACAATGAGCAGTTCTTC

clone_size: many
j_call: TRBJ2-7
v_call: TRBV29-1
d_call: TRBD2
cdr3_aa: CSVSGSGYEQYF
cdr3_nt: TGCAGCGTTAGCGGGAGTGGTTACGAGCAGTACTTC

clone_size: many
j_call: TRBJ2-7
v_call: TRBV7-2
d_call: .
cdr3_aa: CASSLATASPLTPYEQYF
cdr3_nt: TGTGCCAGCAGCTTAGCCACAGCATCCCCCCTGACCCCCTACGAGCAGTACTTC

clone_size: few
j_call: TRBJ2-2
v_call: TRBV4-1
d_call: TRBD2
cdr3_aa: CASSTSGRNTGELFF
cdr3_nt: TGCGCCAGCAGTACCAGCGGGAGAAATACCGGGGAGCTGTTTTTT

clone_size: many
j_call: TRBJ1-1
v_call: TRBV14
d_call: .
cdr3_aa: CASSQEYFNEAFF
cdr3_nt: TGTGCCAGCAGCCAAGAATATTTCAATGAAGCTTTCTTT

clone_size: many
j_call: TRBJ2-3
v_call: TRBV7-2
d_call: .
cdr3_aa: CASSLSPDNPQYF
cdr3_nt: TGTGCCAGCAGCCTCTCCCCGGACAACCCGCAGTATTTT

clone_size: few
j_call: TRBJ2-7
v_call: TRBV4-3
d_call: .
cdr3_aa: CASSQDSANYEQYF
cdr3_nt: TGCGCCAGCAGCCAAGATAGCGCGAACTACGAGCAGTACTTC

clone_size: .
j_call: TRBJ1-2
v_call: TRBV20-1
d_call: .
cdr3_aa: CSARASGQSGYGYTF
cdr3_nt: TGCAGTGCTAGAGCCTCGGGACAATCGGGCTATGGCTACACCTTC